This T cell receptor (beta chain) is drawn from a study of T cell changes during pregnancy in multiple sclerosis. TCRdb's copy holds only in-frame clones and misses some; the assay was immunoSEQ multiplex PCR. The sample includes approximately 70,000 clones, roughly 89% of them seen just once. Germline V gene lookup returns CDR1 SGHVS and CDR2 FQNEAQ. The CDR3 sequence is 15 residues long. V dropped 5 bases and J dropped 4; count of bases not matched to a gene: 4. This clonotype originated in a female donor in good health, enrolled as a control in a pregnancy study. Here the sequenced sample was peripheral blood, taken in the third trimester of pregnancy. This chain connects TRBV7-8 to TRBJ1-5; 11 positions agree with TRBD1. In DNA form, the CDR3 reads TGTGCCAGCAGCACCGGGACAGGGGGAAATCAGCCCCAGCATTTT. Residues: CASSTGTGGNQPQHF.